This T cell receptor (beta chain) comes out of a study of blood T cell repertoires in COVID-19. Germline assignment: CDR1 SGHAT and CDR2 FQNNGV. Trimming removed 5 bases from V and 0 bases from J, with 7 bases in between. CDR3 length: 13 residues. TCRdb's copy holds only in-frame clones and misses some; the assay was immunoSEQ multiplex PCR. The sample records 86,000 or so clones, approximately 79% being singletons. This sequence joins TRBV11-2 and TRBJ2-5, with no clear D. This TCR was sampled from a man between 65 and 80 years old with acute or convalescent COVID-19. Sequences were obtained from peripheral blood. The CDR3 reads CASSEDNQETQYF. CDR3 in DNA: TGTGCCAGCAGCGAAGACAACCAAGAGACCCAGTACTTC.